This entry features one T cell receptor (beta chain) sequence. Its target is unknown. Within the sample, other DNA sequences also encode this same CDR3. The sample comes from a study of Ad26.COV2.S vaccination and SARS-CoV-2 variants. As for the study in general: Among those in the COV1001 Ad26.COV2.S trial arm was the donor. Ad26.COV2.S given intramuscularly, once or twice 56 days apart. Overall study findings and caveats: Reported findings describe substantial breadth in spike-specific CD8+ and CD4+ T cell responses following vaccination.

The germline gives CDR1 MNHEY, CDR2 SVGAGI. Trimming cost V 2 bases and J 3 bases; bases outside gene matches: 2. CDR3 length: 14 amino acids. Treatment defined: around 19 received Ad26.COV2.S at low or high dose, single or two shots; about 5 received placebo; per-sample allocation not given. On day 63 after the first injection, vaccine and placebo recipients gave samples. Produced via immunoSEQ multiplex PCR; TCRdb's table is partial and in-frame only. The repertoire holds 400,000 to 450,000 clones, with around 93% as singletons. Sequencing used peripheral blood, obtained in a trial of Ad26.COV2.S vaccine versus placebo. The TCR comes from a person between 18 and 65 years old who received the Ad26.COV2.S COVID-19 vaccine or a placebo. This rearrangement joins TRBV6-5 to TRBJ2-7, with 9 bases that match TRBD1. The chain's CDR3 is CASSYADRGYEQYF. The CDR3, as DNA: TGTGCCAGCAGTTACGCGGACAGGGGCTACGAGCAGTACTTC.